What follows is one TCR beta chain and its context. The data are from a study of T cell changes during pregnancy in multiple sclerosis. The protocol was immunoSEQ multiplex PCR, while the TCRdb copy is restricted to in-frame clones and leaves out a portion. The table records about 96,000 clones, roughly 92% of them present only once. This CDR3 region has 13 residues. From germline, CDR1 is MDHEN and CDR2 SYDVKM. Trimming at V came to 5 bases and at J to 3 bases, leaving 2 bases not matched to a gene. The gene calls are TRBV28 and TRBJ1-2; 8 bases agree with TRBD1. This TCR came from a female donor with multiple sclerosis, enrolled in a pregnancy study. The sequencing used peripheral blood, collected in the first trimester of pregnancy. CDR3 DNA sequence: TGTGCCAGCAGTGCGGACAGGGACTATGGCTACACCTTC. Protein: CASSADRDYGYTF.